This record looks at one TCR beta chain sequence and its context. Its antigen is not identified. This specimen belongs to a study of early T cells in non-severe SARS-CoV-2 infection. Germline V gene data show CDR1 as MDHEN and CDR2 as SYDVKM. This CDR3 contains 14 residues. The germline V and J ends were trimmed by 6 bases and 0 bases, with 11 bases remaining between them. Unique molecular identifiers were attached to individual cDNA molecules. A single record per CDR3 protein comes from TCRdb applying MiXCR to the 5' RACE reads. The data hold tens of thousands of distinct CDR3 sequences, with roughly 12% observed a single time. Study outcomes and limitations: Clonotype matching in VDJdb favored anti-spike CD8 responses and did not capture private and CD4 specificities.

This TCR derives from an adult who was a healthcare worker with PCR-confirmed SARS-CoV-2 infection or an uninfected control (not recorded which). This sequence joins TRBV28 and TRBJ1-1; weak D call: TRBD1 (6 bases). Sequencing was performed on whole blood. CDR3 nucleotide sequence: TGTGCCAGCAGCATAGGACAGCTGAACACTGAAGCTTTCTTT. Translating it yields CASSIGQLNTEAFF.